This TCR beta chain came from a study of vaccination effects on CD4 cells after COVID-19. Data came from immunoSEQ multiplex PCR; TCRdb stores just in-frame clones and leaves some out. Of under 60,000 clones listed, around three quarters are singletons. V shed 0 bases and J shed 5 bases, with 12 bases lying between them. Germline V gene sequence: CDR1 SGHRS, CDR2 YFSETQ. The CDR3 is made up of 14 amino acids. After expansion with viral peptide pools in the ViraFEST assay, antigen-specific CD4+ T cells were sequenced. Following 10 days of culture, CD4+ T cells were isolated. The person had PCR-confirmed SARS-CoV-2 infection between March and December 2020. Comment on this clone: Its antigen remains unknown.

Sequencing was performed on CD4+ T cells from PBMCs cultured with HIV peptides, taken before COVID-19 vaccination. Subset specified: HIV-1 Nef peptide pool negative control/reference culture. The sequence derives from a human donor who had a prior SARS-CoV-2 infection. This sequence joins TRBV5-1 and TRBJ2-7, with D perhaps being TRBD1 or TRBD2 (5 bases each). For the CDR3, the DNA is TGCGCCAGCAGCTTGGGCCAGGGAGAGGACGAGCAGTACTTC. This encodes CASSLGQGEDEQYF.